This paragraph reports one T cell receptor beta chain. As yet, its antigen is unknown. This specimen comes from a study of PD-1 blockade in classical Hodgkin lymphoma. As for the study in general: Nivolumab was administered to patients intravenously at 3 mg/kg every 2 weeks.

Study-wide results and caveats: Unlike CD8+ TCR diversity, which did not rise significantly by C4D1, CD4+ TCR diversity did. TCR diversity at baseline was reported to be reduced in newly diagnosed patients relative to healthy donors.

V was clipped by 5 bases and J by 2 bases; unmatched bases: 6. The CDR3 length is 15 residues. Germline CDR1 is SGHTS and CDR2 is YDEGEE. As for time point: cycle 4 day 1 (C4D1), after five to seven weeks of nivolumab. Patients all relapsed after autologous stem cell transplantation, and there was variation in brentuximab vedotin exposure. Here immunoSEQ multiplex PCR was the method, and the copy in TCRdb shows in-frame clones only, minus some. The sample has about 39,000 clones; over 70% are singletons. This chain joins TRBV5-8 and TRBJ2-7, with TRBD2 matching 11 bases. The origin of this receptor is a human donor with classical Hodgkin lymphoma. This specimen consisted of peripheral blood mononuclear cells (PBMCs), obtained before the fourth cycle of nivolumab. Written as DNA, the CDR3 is TGTGCCAGCAGAGGTCTAGCGGGGGGTACCTACGAGCAGTACTTC. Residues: CASRGLAGGTYEQYF.